A single sample gave rise to the 20 T cell receptor beta chains below, sequenced in a study of blood T cell repertoires in COVID-19. The assay was immunoSEQ multiplex PCR, and TCRdb's table has in-frame clones only and misses some. The sample lists about 85,000 clones, around 90% occurring once. Source material: peripheral blood. These receptors all stem from a woman older than 75 with active or convalescent COVID-19.

In this sample, this clone turned up once. V and J are TRBV10-3 and TRBJ2-7, with 8 bases identical to TRBD2. From germline, CDR1 is ENHRY and CDR2 SYGVKD. The ends lost 7 bases at V and 12 bases at J; junction bases unmatched: 17. This CDR3 comprises 14 residues. DNA for the CDR3: TGTGCCATCAAAGAAGGGACTAGAACTTTGGGACCGTACTTC. Protein: CAIKEGTRTLGPYF.

V and J are TRBV7-2 and TRBJ2-3, with D tentatively TRBD1 (6 bases). Germline V gives CDR1 SGHTA, CDR2 FQGNSA. The CDR3 runs to 14 residues. Trimming took 5 bases from V and 3 from J, leaving 12 bases between them. CDR3 residues: CASSHAQGTDTQYF. As DNA, the CDR3 is TGTGCCAGCAGCCACGCACAGGGAACAGATACGCAGTATTTT.

V and J are TRBV2 and TRBJ2-1; D not certain. CDR1 and CDR2 (germline): SNHLY, FYNNEI. The CDR3 consists of 14 residues. V shed 5 bases and J shed 0 bases, with 8 bases lying between them. For the CDR3, the DNA is TGTGCCAGCAGTCTCCGCGGCTCCTACAATGAGCAGTTCTTC. Translated: CASSLRGSYNEQFF.

The chain joins TRBV7-9 to TRBJ1-2, with a weak D call TRBD1 (6 bases). The V end lost 1 base, the J end lost 7 bases, and 10 bases lay between the germline ends. This CDR3 contains 13 residues. Germline lookup yields CDR1 SEHNR and CDR2 FQNEAQ (reference sequence). CDR3 nucleotides: TGTGCCAGCAGCTTAGGGCAGGGGAGTGGCTACACCTTC. This sequence encodes CASSLGQGSGYTF. Together with reference TRBV7-9 and TRBJ1-2, the CDR3 gives the full variable domain: DTGVSQNPRHKITKRGQNVTFRCDPISEHNRLYWYRQTLGQGPEFLTYFQNEAQLEKSRLLSDRFSAERPKGSFSTLEIQRTEQGDSAMYLCASSLGQGSGYTFGSGTRLTVV.

V and J are TRBV3-1 (or the pseudogene TRBV3-2) and TRBJ2-7, with D perhaps matching TRBD1 (5 bases). Germline CDR1 and CDR2: LGHDT and YNNKEL (reference sequence). V was cut by 1 base and J by 0 bases, with 10 bases left in between. The CDR3 length is 15 residues. The CDR3 is CASSQGQTLSYEQYF. The CDR3 region has the DNA TGTGCCAGCAGCCAAGGACAGACCCTCTCCTACGAGCAGTACTTC.

The chain recombines TRBV27 with TRBJ2-1, with D tentatively TRBD2 (5 bases). The V end lost 0 bases, the J end lost 8 bases, and 11 bases lay between the germline ends. The CDR3 consists of 14 residues. The germline V gene has CDR1 MNHEY and CDR2 SMNVEV (reference sequence). The CDR3 reads CASSLSWWGDEQFF. Written as DNA, the CDR3 is TGTGCCAGCAGTTTATCGTGGTGGGGAGATGAGCAGTTCTTC.

The CDR3: CASSPGSADTQYF. CDR3 DNA: TGTGCCAGTAGTCCAGGTTCAGCAGATACGCAGTATTTT. The chain has TRBV19 and TRBJ2-3, with D unresolved. The CDR3 consists of 13 residues. Germline loops: CDR1 LNHDA, CDR2 SQIVND (reference sequence). The germline V and J ends were trimmed by 5 bases and 4 bases, with 10 bases remaining between them.

V and J are TRBV6-6 and TRBJ1-6; 7 positions agree with TRBD1. CDR1 MNHNY and CDR2 SVGAGI come from the germline V gene (reference sequence). The CDR3 totals 18 residues. Trimming took 5 bases from V and 3 from J; bases not matched to a gene: 13. CDR3 DNA: TGTGCCAGCAGTCGATCAAACAGGGGAGCCGACTATAATTCACCCCTCCACTTT. It translates to CASSRSNRGADYNSPLHF.

The J gene is TRBJ2-1, the V gene TRBV11-2, with a weak D call TRBD2 (5 bases). V was shortened by 3 bases and J by 5 bases, with 8 bases between the two germline ends. Germline V gene data show CDR1 as SGHAT and CDR2 as FQNNGV. This CDR3 contains 13 residues. The CDR3 coding sequence is TGTGCCAGCAGCTTTAGCGAAAACAATGAGCAGTTCTTC. This encodes CASSFSENNEQFF.

This sequence joins TRBV7-6 and TRBJ2-1, with a tentative D call TRBD2 (5 bases). The CDR3 length is 16 residues. Trimming pared 5 bases from V and 0 bases from J, leaving 14 bases between. Germline V gene sequence: CDR1 SGHVS, CDR2 FNYEAQ. CDR3 nucleotides: TGTGCCAGCAGCCCTTTAGCGACGAGCTCCTACAATGAGCAGTTCTTC. Its protein is CASSPLATSSYNEQFF. Drawing the rest from reference TRBV7-6 and TRBJ2-1, the complete variable domain is GAGVSQSPRYKVTKRGQDVALRCDPISGHVSLYWYRQALGQGPEFLTYFNYEAQQDKSGLPNDRFSAERPEGSISTLTIQRTEQRDSAMYRCASSPLATSSYNEQFFGPGTRLTVL.

This clone was seen just once. This rearrangement joins TRBV9 to TRBJ2-6; D may be TRBD1 (6 bases). The CDR3 is 18 amino acids. Trimming cost V 3 bases and J 0 bases, with 16 bases left between them. Germline assignment: CDR1 SGDLS and CDR2 YYNGEE. The CDR3 coding sequence is TGTGCCAGCAGCGGCGCAGGGGCCCTAAGCTCTGGGGCCAACGTCCTGACTTTC. This gives the protein CASSGAGALSSGANVLTF.

This clone has just a few counts. V is TRBV5-1 and J is TRBJ1-1; D gene uncertain. This CDR3 has 14 amino acids. Germline CDR1 and CDR2: SGHRS and YFSETQ. Trimming removed 0 bases at V and 1 base at J, with 7 bases between. DNA of the CDR3: TGCGCCAGCAGCTTGGAACCCGGGAACACTGAAGCTTTCTTT. It codes for CASSLEPGNTEAFF.

The J gene is TRBJ2-7, the V gene TRBV7-2; D perhaps matches TRBD2 (7 bases). V lost 3 bases to trimming and J lost 7 bases, with 13 bases between them. The germline gives CDR1 SGHTA, CDR2 FQGNSA. The CDR3 has 13 amino acids. The CDR3 DNA reads as TGTGCCAGCAGCTTCGGGGGGCGCGGGGAGCAGTACTTC. Its translation is CASSFGGRGEQYF.

The chain carries TRBV11-2 and TRBJ1-1; D gene unclear. The V end lost 5 bases, the J end lost 0 bases, and 10 bases lay between the germline ends. Looked up from germline, CDR1 is SGHAT and CDR2 is FQNNGV. The CDR3 consists of 14 residues. The CDR3 coding sequence is TGTGCCAGCAGCCGAAGCCAGGTGAACACTGAAGCTTTCTTT. This sequence encodes CASSRSQVNTEAFF.

The CDR3 sequence is CASSLDGGRPTDTQYF. The CDR3 DNA is TGCGCCAGCAGCTTGGATGGCGGGAGGCCCACAGATACGCAGTATTTT. The chain employs TRBV5-1 and TRBJ2-3, with 8 bases identical to TRBD2. CDR1 is SGHRS and CDR2 is YFSETQ in the germline V gene. The CDR3 loop spans 16 amino acids. With V trimmed by 0 bases and J by 2 bases, 5 bases remained unmatched.

The J gene is TRBJ2-1, the V gene TRBV5-6, with TRBD2 identical over 12 bases. The germline CDR1 and CDR2 sequences are SGHDT and YYEEEE. V lost 2 bases and J lost 15; bases outside the gene matches: 6. The CDR3 runs to 13 residues. CDR3 in DNA: TGTGCCAGCAGCTTTCTAGCGGGAGGGCTTGGGTTCTTC. Protein sequence: CASSFLAGGLGFF.

The CDR3 loop reads CASSKSRLINTEAFF. In nucleotides, the CDR3 is TGTGCCAGCAGCAAATCCCGTCTTATAAACACTGAAGCTTTCTTT. This chain joins TRBV21-1 and TRBJ1-1. TRBV21-1 is a recognized pseudogene. CDR3 length: 15 amino acids.

The CDR3, as DNA: TGTGCCAGCAGCGTATCTTGGACTAGCGGGAAACTTAGCACAGATACGCAGTATTTT. Amino acid sequence: CASSVSWTSGKLSTDTQYF. The chain recombines TRBV9 with TRBJ2-3; 12 positions match TRBD2. This CDR3 spans 19 amino acids. The germline CDR1 and CDR2 sequences are SGDLS and YYNGEE. The junction had 9 bases not matched to a gene; V was cut back by 1 base and J by 0 bases.

The genes are TRBV7-2 and TRBJ2-7; tentative D call: TRBD1 (5 bases). CDR1 and CDR2 from the germline V gene are SGHTA and FQGNSA. CDR3 size: 14 residues. V dropped 1 base and J dropped 0 bases, with 7 bases sitting between them. In DNA form, the CDR3 reads TGTGCCAGCAGCTTAGGACAGACCTCCTACGAGCAGTACTTC. Its protein product is CASSLGQTSYEQYF.

This chain uses TRBV6-1 with TRBJ2-7; 9 positions agree with TRBD1. Germline trimming cut 3 bases from V and 9 bases from J; bases unmatched to any gene: 9. CDR1 and CDR2 (germline): MNHNS, SASEGT. This CDR3 spans 14 amino acids. The CDR3, as DNA: TGTGCCAGCAGTGACCGGGACAGGGTAATTTGGCAGTACTTC. This sequence encodes CASSDRDRVIWQYF.